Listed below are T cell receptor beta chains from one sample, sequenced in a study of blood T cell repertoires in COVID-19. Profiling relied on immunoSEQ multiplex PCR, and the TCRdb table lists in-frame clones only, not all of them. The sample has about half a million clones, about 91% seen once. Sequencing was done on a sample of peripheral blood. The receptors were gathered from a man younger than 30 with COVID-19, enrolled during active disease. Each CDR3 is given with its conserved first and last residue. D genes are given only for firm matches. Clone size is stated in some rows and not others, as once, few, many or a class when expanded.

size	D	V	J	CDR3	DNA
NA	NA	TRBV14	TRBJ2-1	CASSQVTRYLNEQFF	TGTGCCAGCAGCCAAGTTACTCGCTACCTCAATGAGCAGTTCTTC
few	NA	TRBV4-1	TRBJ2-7	CASSQRDTYYEQYF	TGCGCCAGCAGCCAACGGGACACTTACTACGAGCAGTACTTC
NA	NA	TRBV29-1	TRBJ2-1	CSVEEIAKFF	TGCAGCGTTGAGGAAATAGCGAAGTTCTTC
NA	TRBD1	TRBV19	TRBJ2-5	CASSKPGQQETQYF	TGTGCCAGTAGTAAACCGGGACAGCAAGAGACCCAGTACTTC
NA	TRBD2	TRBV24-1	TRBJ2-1	CATSDFAGASEQFF	TGTGCCACCAGTGATTTTGCGGGAGCGAGTGAGCAGTTCTTC
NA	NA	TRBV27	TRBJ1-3	CASSPRGTGNTIYF	TGTGCCAGCAGTCCGAGGGGGACTGGAAACACCATATATTTT
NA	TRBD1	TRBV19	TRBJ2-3	CASSIGRTGSTDTQYF	TGTGCCAGTAGTATAGGTAGGACAGGTAGCACAGATACGCAGTATTTT
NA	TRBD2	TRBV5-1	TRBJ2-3	CASSLAGTSGSTSTDTQYF	TGCGCCAGCAGCTTAGCCGGGACTAGCGGATCTACGAGCACAGATACGCAGTATTTT
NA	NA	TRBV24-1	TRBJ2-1	CATSDPEDSKYNEQFF	TGTGCCACCAGTGACCCCGAGGATAGCAAGTACAATGAGCAGTTCTTC
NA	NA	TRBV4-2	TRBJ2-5	CASSQEKAARETQYF	TGTGCCAGCAGCCAAGAGAAAGCGGCCAGGGAGACCCAGTACTTC
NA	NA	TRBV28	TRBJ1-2	CASTPAEARLVRGYTF	TGTGCCAGCACCCCCGCTGAAGCCCGCCTAGTTCGGGGCTACACCTTC
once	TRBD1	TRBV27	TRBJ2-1	CASKARGQVYNEQFF	TGTGCCAGTAAAGCGAGGGGACAGGTTTACAATGAGCAGTTCTTC
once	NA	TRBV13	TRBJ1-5	CASSLRQANQPQHF	TGTGCCAGCAGCTTACGGCAGGCCAATCAGCCCCAGCATTTT
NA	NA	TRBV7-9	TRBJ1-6	CASSWWRDDSPLHF	TGTGCCAGCAGCTGGTGGAGGGATGATTCACCCCTCCACTTT
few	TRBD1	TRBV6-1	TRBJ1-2	CASSSTGAGYTF	TGTGCCAGCAGTTCGACAGGGGCTGGCTACACCTTC
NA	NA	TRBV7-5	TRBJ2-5	CVRSVREGQETQYF	TGTGTCAGAAGCGTGCGGGAAGGACAAGAGACCCAGTACTTC
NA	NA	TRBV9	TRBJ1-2	CASSPRLGRNGYTF	TGTGCCAGCAGCCCCCGTCTGGGGAGGAATGGCTACACCTTC
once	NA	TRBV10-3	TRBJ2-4	CAISESGAKNIQYF	TGTGCCATCAGTGAATCGGGGGCCAAAAACATTCAGTACTTC
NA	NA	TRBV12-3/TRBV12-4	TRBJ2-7	CASSPGVYEQYF	TGTGCCAGCAGTCCAGGGGTCTACGAGCAGTACTTC
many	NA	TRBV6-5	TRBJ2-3	CASSPGGTDTQYF	TGTGCCAGCAGCCCGGGAGGCACAGATACGCAGTATTTT
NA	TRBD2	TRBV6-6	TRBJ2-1	CASSRRQNRLAGTYNEQFF	TGTGCCAGCAGTCGACGACAGAACAGACTAGCGGGGACCTACAATGAGCAGTTCTTC
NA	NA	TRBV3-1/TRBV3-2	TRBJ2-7	CASSQGGLFSYEQYF	TGTGCCAGCAGCCAAGGGGGACTTTTCTCCTACGAGCAGTACTTC
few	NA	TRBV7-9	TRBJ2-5	CASSPSNQGRETQYF	TGTGCCAGCAGCCCCTCGAATCAGGGGCGCGAGACCCAGTACTTC
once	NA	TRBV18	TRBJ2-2	CASSPLSADTGELFF	TGTGCCAGCTCACCACTTAGTGCGGACACCGGGGAGCTGTTTTTT
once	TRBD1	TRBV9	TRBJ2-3	CASSLWDRVADTQYF	TGTGCCAGCAGCCTCTGGGACAGGGTCGCAGATACGCAGTATTTT
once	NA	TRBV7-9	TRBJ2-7	CASSLGLHYEQYF	TGTGCCAGCAGCTTAGGACTTCACTACGAGCAGTACTTC
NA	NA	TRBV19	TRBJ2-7	CASSIDKSSYEQYF	TGTGCCAGTAGTATTGACAAGAGCTCCTACGAGCAGTACTTC
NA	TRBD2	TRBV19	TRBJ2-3	CASSIRPSGGTDTQYF	TGTGCCAGTAGTATTCGCCCTAGCGGAGGCACAGATACGCAGTATTTT
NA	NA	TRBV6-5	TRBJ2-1	CASSYHRGVVEQFF	TGTGCCAGCAGTTACCACCGGGGAGTGGTTGAGCAGTTCTTC
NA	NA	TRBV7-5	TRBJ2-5	CVRSLGLAGVRETQYF	TGTGTCAGAAGCTTGGGACTAGCGGGGGTCAGGGAGACCCAGTACTTC
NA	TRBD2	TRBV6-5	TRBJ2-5	CASRAGGQETQYF	TGTGCCAGCAGGGCGGGGGGCCAAGAGACCCAGTACTTC
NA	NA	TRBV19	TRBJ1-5	CASSIRDQPQHF	TGTGCCAGTAGTATTCGAGATCAGCCCCAGCATTTT
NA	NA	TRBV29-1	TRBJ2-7	CSVEDRSRVGSYEQYF	TGCAGCGTTGAAGATCGGTCCAGGGTGGGTTCCTACGAGCAGTACTTC
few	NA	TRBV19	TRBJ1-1	CASSPARKLNTEAFF	TGTGCCAGTAGTCCTGCCAGAAAATTGAACACTGAAGCTTTCTTT
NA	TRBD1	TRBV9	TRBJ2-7	CASSVATGVNYEQYF	TGTGCCAGCAGCGTAGCTACAGGGGTCAATTACGAGCAGTACTTC
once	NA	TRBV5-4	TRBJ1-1	CASSLDSHRNTEAFF	TGTGCCAGCAGCTTGGATAGCCATAGGAACACTGAAGCTTTCTTT
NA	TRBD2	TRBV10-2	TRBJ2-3	CASRGDSSGGTDTQYF	TGCGCCAGCAGGGGGGACTCTAGCGGGGGCACAGATACGCAGTATTTT
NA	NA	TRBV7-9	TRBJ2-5	CASSLDYQETQYF	TGTGCCAGCAGCTTAGACTACCAAGAGACCCAGTACTTC
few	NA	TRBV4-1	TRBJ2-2	CASSQDPEVAGELFF	TGCGCCAGCAGCCAAGATCCGGAGGTGGCCGGGGAGCTGTTTTTT
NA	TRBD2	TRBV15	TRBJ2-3	CATSRAGTSGTDTQYF	TGTGCCACCAGCAGGGCCGGGACTAGCGGCACAGATACGCAGTATTTT